Listed below are T cell receptor beta chains from one sample, sequenced in a study of blood T cell repertoires in COVID-19. TCRdb keeps only in-frame clones here, not all; method: immunoSEQ multiplex PCR. The sample has approximately 350,000 clones, 89% seen once. The sample taken for sequencing was peripheral blood. The receptors derive from a woman aged 25 to 39 with COVID-19, enrolled during active disease. CDR3s include the opening cysteine and the closing phenylalanine or tryptophan. Fields, in order: CDR3 protein, J gene, V gene.

CDR3 protein: CSGDRGDYGYTF; J gene: TRBJ1-2; V gene: TRBV29-1
CDR3 protein: CASTPLAGYETKGEETQYF; J gene: TRBJ2-5; V gene: TRBV27
CDR3 protein: CASSIKSNQPQHF; J gene: TRBJ1-5; V gene: TRBV19
CDR3 protein: CASSQAPDSTYEQYF; J gene: TRBJ2-7; V gene: TRBV4-1
CDR3 protein: CASSQELAGAQDTQYF; J gene: TRBJ2-3; V gene: TRBV4-1
CDR3 protein: CASSPGQGMGGYTF; J gene: TRBJ1-2; V gene: TRBV27
CDR3 protein: CASSPTSGGFSETQYF; J gene: TRBJ2-5; V gene: TRBV3-1/TRBV3-2
CDR3 protein: CASSPDSVRSYEQYF; J gene: TRBJ2-7; V gene: TRBV7-2
CDR3 protein: CASSQDRAGRSNEQFF; J gene: TRBJ2-1; V gene: TRBV4-2
CDR3 protein: CASSLVPGSGELFF; J gene: TRBJ2-2; V gene: TRBV7-2
CDR3 protein: CASSLGLISEKLFF; J gene: TRBJ1-4; V gene: TRBV7-2
CDR3 protein: CASSYHPPDYSYNEQFF; J gene: TRBJ2-1; V gene: TRBV6-2/TRBV6-3
CDR3 protein: CASSQEEVDQPQHF; J gene: TRBJ1-5; V gene: TRBV4-1
CDR3 protein: CASRPAAGGAGELFF; J gene: TRBJ2-2; V gene: TRBV11-3
CDR3 protein: CAIKDSDEETQYF; J gene: TRBJ2-5; V gene: TRBV10-3
CDR3 protein: CASLASGTSTDTQYF; J gene: TRBJ2-3; V gene: TRBV2
CDR3 protein: CASSQGATGGHIQYF; J gene: TRBJ2-4; V gene: TRBV4-2
CDR3 protein: CASSFRGNTEAFF; J gene: TRBJ1-1; V gene: TRBV6-2/TRBV6-3
CDR3 protein: CASSFIGGQGSYEQYF; J gene: TRBJ2-7; V gene: TRBV28
CDR3 protein: CASSPGLAGGTEQFF; J gene: TRBJ2-1; V gene: TRBV18
CDR3 protein: CASSIAGLLNTGELFF; J gene: TRBJ2-2; V gene: TRBV28
CDR3 protein: CASSPFGVTGELFF; J gene: TRBJ2-2; V gene: TRBV11-3
CDR3 protein: CASSRRSVRTSGGSSYNEQFF; J gene: TRBJ2-1; V gene: TRBV18
CDR3 protein: CSASSGAYNEQFF; J gene: TRBJ2-1; V gene: TRBV20-1
CDR3 protein: CASSPGGAGSGTEAFF; J gene: TRBJ1-1; V gene: TRBV5-1
CDR3 protein: CASSLGTLQNTEAFF; J gene: TRBJ1-1; V gene: TRBV7-9
CDR3 protein: CASSRGTSGGSAQYF; J gene: TRBJ2-3; V gene: TRBV6-5
CDR3 protein: CASSVVQGTGELFF; J gene: TRBJ2-2; V gene: TRBV9
CDR3 protein: CAISPRDRAYEQYF; J gene: TRBJ2-7; V gene: TRBV10-3
CDR3 protein: CASSGGVGFGSQETQYF; J gene: TRBJ2-5; V gene: TRBV2
CDR3 protein: CASSLFFRTGMAGNTIYF; J gene: TRBJ1-3; V gene: TRBV5-6
CDR3 protein: CASSQESVAKNIQYF; J gene: TRBJ2-4; V gene: TRBV3-1/TRBV3-2
CDR3 protein: CASSPVPIAAGSTDTQYF; J gene: TRBJ2-3; V gene: TRBV9
CDR3 protein: CASSLLQGGGNQPQHF; J gene: TRBJ1-5; V gene: TRBV5-6
CDR3 protein: CASSSGQDRGEKLFF; J gene: TRBJ1-4; V gene: TRBV5-1
CDR3 protein: CASSRFGTAGEATNEKLFF; J gene: TRBJ1-4; V gene: TRBV18
CDR3 protein: CSVQGWGNTEAFF; J gene: TRBJ1-1; V gene: TRBV29-1
CDR3 protein: CASSLGGQNTGELFF; J gene: TRBJ2-2; V gene: TRBV7-2
CDR3 protein: CASSREQGWEQFF; J gene: TRBJ2-1; V gene: TRBV6-2/TRBV6-3
CDR3 protein: CASSLGEGWGNSPLHF; J gene: TRBJ1-6; V gene: TRBV7-9
CDR3 protein: CASSRMGAAKYGYTF; J gene: TRBJ1-2; V gene: TRBV3-1/TRBV3-2
CDR3 protein: CASSFEDRGYEQYF; J gene: TRBJ2-7; V gene: TRBV13
CDR3 protein: CAWNPDRYTDTQYF; J gene: TRBJ2-3; V gene: TRBV30
CDR3 protein: CASSPGASGRRYNEQFF; J gene: TRBJ2-1; V gene: TRBV13
CDR3 protein: CASSLGVAGGPYNEQFF; J gene: TRBJ2-1; V gene: TRBV13